This is a list of T cell receptor beta chains from one sample in a study of Graves' ophthalmopathy and Graves' hyperthyroidism. TCRdb redid the calling of the multiplex PCR reads with MiXCR, one entry per CDR3 protein. Seen here are hundreds of thousands of distinct CDR3 sequences, 22% observed once, and the top ten hold approximately 7%. The source material was peripheral blood. All receptors come from a woman between 18 and 30 years old with stable Graves' hyperthyroidism. Some clones in this sample may be carry-over from other donors' samples. Both conserved end residues are part of each CDR3. The D gene is left open where the match is weak. Clone sizes are shown as once, few or many counts, or a class when the clone is expanded.

v_gene: TRBV20-1
j_gene: TRBJ2-7
d_gene: NA
abundance: many
CDR3nt: TGCAGTGCTACCGTAGAGAGTAGCGTGGACGAGCAGTACTTC
CDR3aa: CSATVESSVDEQYF

v_gene: TRBV4-2
j_gene: TRBJ1-6
d_gene: NA
abundance: many
CDR3nt: TGTGCCAGCAGCCAAGATGAGACTATCCAGAATTCACCCCTCCACTTT
CDR3aa: CASSQDETIQNSPLHF

v_gene: TRBV20-1
j_gene: TRBJ2-5
d_gene: NA
abundance: many
CDR3nt: TGCAGTGCTAACAGGAATCAAGAGACCCAGTACTTC
CDR3aa: CSANRNQETQYF

v_gene: TRBV5-1
j_gene: TRBJ1-2
d_gene: NA
abundance: many
CDR3nt: TGCGCCAGCAGCTTGGCTGGCAGTAACTATGGCTACACCTTC
CDR3aa: CASSLAGSNYGYTF

v_gene: TRBV7-6
j_gene: TRBJ2-2
d_gene: TRBD2
abundance: many
CDR3nt: TGTGCCAGCAGCACAAGGGGAGGACTAGCGACCGGGGAGCTGTTTTTT
CDR3aa: CASSTRGGLATGELFF

v_gene: TRBV6-5
j_gene: TRBJ2-7
d_gene: TRBD1
abundance: many
CDR3nt: TGTGCCAGCAGTTTCTACGGACAGGGGCGGACCGAGCAGTACTTC
CDR3aa: CASSFYGQGRTEQYF

v_gene: TRBV19
j_gene: TRBJ2-7
d_gene: TRBD2
abundance: few
CDR3nt: TGTGCCAGTAGTATGGGAGGGACGGGGTACGAGCAGTACTTC
CDR3aa: CASSMGGTGYEQYF

v_gene: TRBV12-3/TRBV12-4
j_gene: TRBJ2-2
d_gene: NA
abundance: many
CDR3nt: TGTGCCAGCAGTTTACCGGGACTTCAGAACACCGGGGAGCTGTTTTTT
CDR3aa: CASSLPGLQNTGELFF

v_gene: TRBV19
j_gene: TRBJ2-2
d_gene: NA
abundance: many
CDR3nt: TGTGCCACCCGCCCCCGAACATCTCACACCGGGGAGCTGTTTTTT
CDR3aa: CATRPRTSHTGELFF

v_gene: TRBV7-2
j_gene: TRBJ1-1
d_gene: TRBD1
abundance: many
CDR3nt: TGTGCCAGCAGTTTAACGACAGGGACCACTGAAGCTTTCTTT
CDR3aa: CASSLTTGTTEAFF

v_gene: TRBV28
j_gene: TRBJ1-5
d_gene: NA
abundance: many
CDR3nt: TGTGCCAGCAGTTTATTGGGGCTGGGCCAGCCCCAGCATTTT
CDR3aa: CASSLLGLGQPQHF